A selection of T cell receptor beta chains follows, all from one sample in a study of blood T cell repertoires in COVID-19. The method was immunoSEQ multiplex PCR; TCRdb's version includes in-frame clones alone and lacks a portion of them. The repertoire holds roughly 84,000 clones, with about 82% as singletons. Sequences were obtained from peripheral blood. The receptors stem from a man at least 80 years old with active or convalescent COVID-19. CDR3s include the opening cysteine and the closing phenylalanine or tryptophan. D genes are given only for firm matches. Rows may omit the clone size; those that give it use once, few, many or a size class.

v_call	j_call	d_call	clone_size	cdr3_nt	cdr3_aa
TRBV11-2	TRBJ2-5	.	.	TGTGCCAGCAGCTTGTGGGCCGAACAAGAGACCCAGTACTTC	CASSLWAEQETQYF
TRBV19	TRBJ1-4	.	.	TGTGCCAGTCACGGGACTGCTAATGAAAAACTGTTTTTT	CASHGTANEKLFF
TRBV27	TRBJ1-2	.	.	TGTGCCAGCAGCCCTAACAACTCAGGGATGGGGGGCTACACCTTC	CASSPNNSGMGGYTF
TRBV6-5	TRBJ1-4	.	.	TGTGCCAGCAGCGTAGAGAGGGATAATGAAAAACTGTTTTTT	CASSVERDNEKLFF
TRBV2	TRBJ2-1	TRBD1	.	TGTGCCAGCAGCTACGGACAGGGTAAAGGATACAATGAGCAGTTCTTC	CASSYGQGKGYNEQFF
TRBV27	TRBJ2-1	TRBD2	.	TGTGCCAGCAGTTTAAGGGGGACTAGCGGACACGGTGGCAATGAGCAGTTCTTC	CASSLRGTSGHGGNEQFF
TRBV28	TRBJ2-6	.	.	TGTGCCAGCAGGTACAGGGCGACGAGCTCTGGGGCCAACGTCCTGACTTTC	CASRYRATSSGANVLTF
TRBV29-1	TRBJ2-3	TRBD1	few	TGCAGCGTTGGGGTGACAGGGAGTTACACAGATACGCAGTATTTT	CSVGVTGSYTDTQYF
TRBV30	TRBJ1-4	.	.	TGTGCCTGGAGTTACGGGGGGCTGAATGAAAAACTGTTTTTT	CAWSYGGLNEKLFF
TRBV2	TRBJ2-3	.	.	TGTGCCAGCAGTCGTATGCGGGGTGGCACAGATACGCAGTATTTT	CASSRMRGGTDTQYF
TRBV5-4	TRBJ2-2	.	.	TGTGCCAGCAGCTTGGGACGGGCGAACACCGGGGAGCTGTTTTTT	CASSLGRANTGELFF
TRBV4-2	TRBJ1-1	TRBD1	.	TGTGCCAGCAGCCAAGATGGGGACAGTATGAACACTGAAGCTTTCTTT	CASSQDGDSMNTEAFF
TRBV5-1	TRBJ2-1	.	.	TGCGCCAGCAGCCCAGGGAGGGGGGACTCCTACAATGAGCAGTTCTTC	CASSPGRGDSYNEQFF
TRBV6-2/TRBV6-3	TRBJ1-2	.	.	TGTGCCAGCAGTTCCGCGGGCGGGGGCCGGAAATCTGGCTACACCTTC	CASSSAGGGRKSGYTF
TRBV4-2	TRBJ2-2	.	.	TGTGCCAGCAGGTACCTTACGGCGAACACCGGGGAGCTGTTTTTT	CASRYLTANTGELFF
TRBV19	TRBJ1-6	TRBD1	once	TGTGCCAGTAGTGTGGACAGGGGTTCAACCCTCCACTTT	CASSVDRGSTLHF
TRBV6-5	TRBJ1-3	.	.	TGTGCCAGCAGTCGCGACAGCTCTGGAAACACCATATATTTT	CASSRDSSGNTIYF
TRBV18	TRBJ2-1	.	.	TGTGCCAGCTCACCCTCGGCCGGGGGGCCGAATGAGCAGTTCTTC	CASSPSAGGPNEQFF
TRBV6-4	TRBJ2-2	TRBD1	.	TGTGCCAGCAGCACAGGGGTTGCCGGGGAGCTGTTTTTT	CASSTGVAGELFF
TRBV27	TRBJ2-2	TRBD1	.	TGTGCCAGCAGTGCAACAGGGGGCGGGGAGCTGTTTTTT	CASSATGGGELFF
TRBV19	TRBJ2-2	TRBD1	.	TGTGCCAGTAGTCGGGACAGAAACACCGGGGAGCTGTTTTTT	CASSRDRNTGELFF
TRBV7-3	TRBJ2-1	.	.	TGTGCCAGCAGCTTGTCAGGGTTTTCCTACAATGAGCAGTTCTTC	CASSLSGFSYNEQFF
TRBV11-3	TRBJ1-1	TRBD1	.	TGTGCCAGCAGCTCGAGACAGGGGGGGGACACTGAAGCTTTCTTT	CASSSRQGGDTEAFF
TRBV5-1	TRBJ1-3	.	.	TGCGCCAGCAGCTTGGCCTCCGGGAGCTCTGGAAACACCATATATTTT	CASSLASGSSGNTIYF
TRBV12-5	TRBJ2-1	TRBD1	.	TGTGCTAGTGGTCGGGGACAGGGAGACAATGAGCAGTTCTTC	CASGRGQGDNEQFF
TRBV24-1	TRBJ2-2	TRBD2	.	TGTGCCACCAGTGATTCAAGCGGGAGGGCCCCGGACACCGGGGAGCTGTTTTTT	CATSDSSGRAPDTGELFF
TRBV6-5	TRBJ1-2	TRBD1	.	TGTGCCAGCAGTCGGGGACAGGAGACACACTATGGCTACACCTTC	CASSRGQETHYGYTF
TRBV19	TRBJ1-1	.	.	TGTGCCAGTATGCGGCAGGGCGGTGAAGCTTTCTTT	CASMRQGGEAFF
TRBV5-1	TRBJ1-1	TRBD1	once	TGCGCCAGCAGCACGGACAGGGGGCAGAACACTGAAGCTTTCTTT	CASSTDRGQNTEAFF
TRBV18	TRBJ2-1	.	.	TGTGCCAGCTCACCAATGAACGGAGACAATGAGCAGTTCTTC	CASSPMNGDNEQFF
TRBV5-1	TRBJ1-3	.	.	TGCGCCAGCAGCTTGGTTACCCCCGGGATCTCTGGAAACACCATATATTTT	CASSLVTPGISGNTIYF
TRBV11-3	TRBJ2-2	.	.	TGTGCCAGCAGCTTGAGGAGCACCGGGGAGCTGTTTTTT	CASSLRSTGELFF
TRBV18	TRBJ2-5	.	.	TGTGCCAGCTCTATTTACCGGACAGTGGGGTACCAAGAGACCCAGTACTTC	CASSIYRTVGYQETQYF
TRBV7-9	TRBJ1-4	.	few	TGTGCCAGCAGCTTGGAGCAAACTAATGAAAAACTGTTTTTT	CASSLEQTNEKLFF
TRBV28	TRBJ1-2	TRBD1	.	TGTGCCAGCAGTTCCGACAGGGCTGGGGACTATGGCTACACCTTC	CASSSDRAGDYGYTF
TRBV4-1	TRBJ1-4	TRBD1	.	TGCGCCAGCAGCCAAGGGTTTGGACAGGGAGTAGAAAAACTGTTTTTT	CASSQGFGQGVEKLFF
TRBV5-1	TRBJ1-2	.	.	TGCGCCAGCAGCTTTACAGGCTATGGCTACACCTTC	CASSFTGYGYTF
TRBV9	TRBJ2-1	.	.	TGTGCCAGCAGCGCCCGCTCCTACAATGAGCAGTTCTTC	CASSARSYNEQFF
TRBV24-1	TRBJ2-1	TRBD1	.	TGTGCCACCAGTGAGAGGGGGCGCTGGGATAATGAGCAGTTCTTC	CATSERGRWDNEQFF